These 5 T cell receptor beta chains were all obtained from the same sample, sequenced in a study of T cells in tumors after PD-1 blockade. TCRdb's copy holds only in-frame clones and misses some; the assay was immunoSEQ multiplex PCR. There are fewer than 9,000 clones in the sample; around two thirds occur only once, and over 4% lies in the top ten. The sequences come from tumor tissue, collected after anti-PD-1 treatment. The receptor source for this set is a human donor with basal cell carcinoma.

The chain combines TRBV6-6 with TRBJ1-2, with 7 bases identical to TRBD1. The V gene's germline CDR1 is MNHNY and CDR2 SVGAGI (reference sequence). The CDR3 extends over 15 amino acids. Unmatched junction bases numbered 11, after V lost 6 bases and J lost 4 bases. The CDR3 loop is CASSLVGGGSYGYTF. The CDR3 DNA sequence: TGTGCCAGCAGCCTCGTGGGAGGGGGCAGCTATGGCTACACCTTC.

CDR3 protein: CASAQANEQFF. In DNA form, the CDR3 reads TGCGCCAGCGCTCAGGCTAATGAGCAGTTCTTC. V and J are TRBV5-1 and TRBJ2-1, with D unclear. V lost 7 bases and J lost 7, with 9 bases in between. The CDR3 is 11 amino acids. In germline, CDR1 is SGHRS, CDR2 YFSETQ.

The CDR3 DNA follows: TGTGCCAGCAGCCGGGGACAGGGAGCGAATTCACCCCTCCACTTT. Its translation is CASSRGQGANSPLHF. The chain joins TRBV3-1 (or the pseudogene TRBV3-2) to TRBJ1-6; 9 nucleotides match TRBD1. Trimming took 4 bases from V and 7 from J; bases not matched to a gene: 5. CDR3 size: 15 residues. CDR1 is LGHDT and CDR2 is YNNKEL in the germline V gene (reference sequence).

This clone has a handful of counts. This rearrangement joins TRBV19 to TRBJ1-2; 8 positions agree with TRBD1. V gave up 4 bases and J gave up 8 bases; unmatched junction bases: 12. CDR1 is LNHDA and CDR2 is SQIVND in the germline V gene (reference sequence). This CDR3 spans 15 amino acids. The CDR3, as DNA: TGTGCCAGTAGTACCTACGCCCAGGGGGCTAACGGCTACACCTTC. This encodes CASSTYAQGANGYTF.

The rearrangement links TRBV27 to TRBJ2-1; the D is unclear. The ends were cut back, 3 bases at V and 5 bases at J, with 14 bases in the middle. This CDR3 is built from 15 residues. Germline CDR1 and CDR2: MNHEY and SMNVEV (reference sequence). DNA of the CDR3: TGTGCCAGCAGTTTCGGTGTTCGGTTAAACAATGAGCAGTTCTTC. Residues: CASSFGVRLNNEQFF.